This T cell receptor (beta chain) is drawn from a study of blood T cell repertoires in COVID-19. As for the study in general: Samples representing acute and convalescent COVID-19 were sourced from the United States, Italy and Spain.

Those who participated ranged in age from roughly 18 to 90 years and resided in about 24 US areas. Original methodology: Estimation of nucleated cell counts relied on the amplification of reference gene primers. Profiled with immunoSEQ multiplex PCR; TCRdb holds only in-frame clones, not every one. V and J calls and clone size are given by that table; D and trimming were obtained from the DNA. The table records some 320,000 clones, more than 90% of them present only once. V dropped 3 bases and J dropped 0; count of bases not matched to a gene: 4. Germline CDR1 and CDR2: GTSNPN and SVGIG (reference sequence). The CDR3 consists of 14 residues.

Sequenced material: PBMCs or T cells enriched from blood (not recorded which). The V and J genes are TRBV30 and TRBJ1-2; 7 bases align to TRBD1. The TCR originated in a woman aged 25 to 39 who had been exposed to COVID-19. The CDR3 DNA reads as TGTGCCTGGAGAGTCAGGGGGTCTAACTATGGCTACACCTTC. Encoded protein: CAWRVRGSNYGYTF.